The 26 T cell receptor beta chains reported below all come from one sample, sequenced in a study of T cells in Graves' hyperthyroidism and ophthalmopathy. The source material, RNA transcripts, was used to amplify TCR beta CDR3 regions. In the first-round RT-PCR of the TCR CDR3, the HTBI primer set was used. TCRdb passed the multiplex PCR reads through MiXCR, listing each CDR3 protein once. The table records around 400,000 distinct CDR3 sequences, around 13% of them present only once. The sample comprised blood. Every receptor here comes from a young woman with Graves' hyperthyroidism.

This clonotype came up many times. The V and J genes are TRBV10-3 and TRBJ2-3; no firm D call. This CDR3 spans 13 amino acids. Trimming took 2 bases from V and 0 from J, leaving 3 bases between them. Germline V gene sequence: CDR1 ENHRY, CDR2 SYGVKD. CDR3 coding DNA: TGTGCCATCAGTGAGACTAGCACAGATACGCAGTATTTT. Its translation is CAISETSTDTQYF.

This clonotype was counted many times. V and J are TRBV6-1 and TRBJ2-1; 7 nucleotides match TRBD1. This CDR3 has 15 residues. The germline CDR1 and CDR2 sequences are MNHNS and SASEGT. V lost 5 bases to trimming and J lost 2 bases; unmatched junction nucleotides: 6. CDR3 nucleotide sequence: TGTGCCAGCAGTCTAGACAGGGCCACCTACAATGAGCAGTTCTTC. Translated, it gives CASSLDRATYNEQFF.

With regard to this clonotype: A much larger clone differs by one base, so this may be a read error. The chain recombines TRBV3-1 with TRBJ2-7, with D tentatively TRBD2 (6 bases). The germline gives CDR1 LGHDT, CDR2 YNNKEL (reference sequence). The CDR3 consists of 12 residues. For the CDR3, the DNA is TGTGCCAGCAGCGTACAGGACTACGGGCAGTACTTC. It yields the protein CASSVQDYGQYF.

This clonotype appeared many times. The chain combines TRBV27 with TRBJ2-1, with D uncertain. This CDR3 has 12 amino acids. The V gene lost 2 bases and the J gene lost 12 bases, with 11 bases spanning the gap. CDR1 is MNHEY, CDR2 SMNVEV, per germline (reference sequence). This CDR3 reads CASSLPRARQFF. The CDR3 nucleotides are TGTGCCAGCAGTTTACCCCGGGCTCGGCAGTTCTTC.

This clonotype was detected only a few times. The chain combines TRBV25-1 with TRBJ1-1; D is undetermined. Germline-derived CDR1 and CDR2 are MGHDK and SYGVNS. Trimming stripped 3 bases from V and 0 bases from J, with 17 bases between. The CDR3 is 17 residues long. For the CDR3, the DNA is TGTGCCAGCAGTGACCGCGCCTCAGGTTTTTTGAACACTGAAGCTTTCTTT. Its translation is CASSDRASGFLNTEAFF. The full variable domain, its missing parts supplied by reference TRBV25-1 and TRBJ1-1, is EADIYQTPRYLVIGTGKKITLECSQTMGHDKMYWYQQDPGMELHLIHYSYGVNSTEKGDLSSESTVSRIRTEHFPLTLESARPSHTSQYLCASSDRASGFLNTEAFFGQGTRLTVV.

This clonotype was observed many times. The chain combines TRBV9 with TRBJ1-1; 7 bases fit TRBD1. The CDR3 contains 14 residues. Germline-derived CDR1 and CDR2 are SGDLS and YYNGEE. The junction had 1 base not matched to a gene; V was cut back by 1 base and J by 1 base. The CDR3 region is CASSVSGGNTEAFF. The CDR3 coding sequence is TGTGCCAGCAGCGTATCAGGGGGGAACACTGAAGCTTTCTTT.

This clonotype was recorded many times. The chain is built from TRBV4-1 and TRBJ2-7; TRBD1 aligns across 9 bases. From germline, CDR1 is MGHRA and CDR2 YSYEKL. This CDR3 comprises 15 residues. The junction had 8 bases not matched to a gene; V was cut back by 6 bases and J by 2 bases. The CDR3 region is CASRTGTGPPYEQYF. Written as DNA, the CDR3 is TGCGCCAGCAGAACCGGGACAGGGCCACCCTACGAGCAGTACTTC.

This clonotype has just a few counts. The genes are TRBV7-9 and TRBJ1-1; 7 bases agree with TRBD1. The germline gives CDR1 SEHNR, CDR2 FQNEAQ (reference sequence). CDR3 length equals 14 residues. The junction had 8 bases not matched to a gene; V was cut back by 3 bases and J by 7 bases. The CDR3, as DNA: TGTGCCAGCAGCTTTCTGGAGGGGGCAGGTGAAGCTTTCTTT. This encodes CASSFLEGAGEAFF.

Many counts were recorded for this clonotype. In DNA, the CDR3 is TGTGCCAGCAGAATAGAAGGGACACCTACTTTCTCTGGAAACACCATATATTTT. Amino acids: CASRIEGTPTFSGNTIYF. J is TRBJ1-3 and V is TRBV28, with D possibly matching TRBD1 (6 bases). V lost 6 bases and J lost 0, with 21 bases in between. CDR1 is MDHEN, CDR2 SYDVKM, per germline. This CDR3 has 18 amino acids.

This clonotype was observed at least ten times. The chain has TRBV28 and TRBJ1-5; D not certain. The CDR3 has 12 amino acids. Germline V gene sequence: CDR1 MDHEN, CDR2 SYDVKM. The CDR3 sequence is CPPSVTNQPQHF. CDR3 nucleotides: TGTCCCCCCTCAGTAACCAATCAGCCCCAGCATTTT.

This clonotype occurred many times. The V gene is TRBV20-1, the J gene TRBJ1-2; D call uncertain. This CDR3 region has 16 residues. The V and J ends lost 4 bases and 2 bases respectively, with 20 bases between them. CDR1 and CDR2 (germline): DFQATT, SNEGSKA (reference sequence). The CDR3 is CSAIDGVKGFNYGYTF. The CDR3 coding sequence is TGCAGTGCTATAGACGGGGTTAAGGGTTTCAACTATGGCTACACCTTC.

Worth noting for this clonotype: This may be a read error, as it is one base from a much larger clone. This chain links TRBV27 with TRBJ1-2, with 8 bases matching TRBD1. This CDR3 has 15 residues. Germline V gene data show CDR1 as MNHEY and CDR2 as SMNVEV (reference sequence). CDR3 sequence reads: CAGSWQGATPYGYTF. The CDR3 coding sequence is TGTGCCGGCAGTTGGCAGGGGGCGACCCCGTATGGCTACACCTTC.

In this sample, this clonotype turned up many times. The chain uses TRBV3-1 and TRBJ1-3; D is uncertain. CDR1 is LGHDT and CDR2 is YNNKEL in the germline V gene (reference sequence). There are 14 residues in the CDR3. V lost 4 bases to trimming and J lost 4 bases, with 11 bases between them. The CDR3 region is CASSRDTFGNTIYF. The DNA of the CDR3 is TGTGCCAGCAGCCGTGACACATTCGGAAACACCATATATTTT. Full variable domain (missing parts from reference TRBV3-1 and TRBJ1-3): DTAVSQTPKYLVTQMGNDKSIKCEQNLGHDTMYWYKQDSKKFLKIMFSYNNKELIINETVPNRFSPKSPDKAHLNLHINSLELGDSAVYFCASSRDTFGNTIYFGEGSWLTVV.

The chain uses TRBV4-1 and TRBJ2-1; no reliable D call. The CDR3 extends over 16 amino acids. Trimming removed 4 bases from V and 9 bases from J, with 22 bases in between. Per germline, CDR1 MGHRA and CDR2 YSYEKL. CDR3 nucleotide sequence: TGCGCCAGCAGCCCAGCCTTCGACTTATTAATAGGTGAGCAGTTCTTC. Translating gives CASSPAFDLLIGEQFF.

This clonotype was recorded at least ten times. In DNA form, the CDR3 reads TGTGCCAGCAGTGAACGGCCCCTCTCTGGAAACACCATATATTTT. Its translation is CASSERPLSGNTIYF. This rearrangement joins TRBV2 to TRBJ1-3, with no clear D. This CDR3 is built from 15 residues. The germline gives CDR1 SNHLY, CDR2 FYNNEI. The V end was cut by 2 bases, the J end by 0 bases, with 8 bases between.

Many counts were recorded for this clonotype. This chain links TRBV20-1 with TRBJ2-7, with D perhaps TRBD1 or TRBD2 (5 bases each). V lost 6 bases to trimming and J lost 3 bases, with 12 bases between them. CDR1 DFQATT and CDR2 SNEGSKA come from the germline V gene (reference sequence). The CDR3 covers 12 residues. This CDR3 is CSARDGGYEQYF. CDR3 sequence (DNA): TGCAGTGCCCGGGACGGTGGCTACGAGCAGTACTTC.

This clonotype was seen only a few times. This chain links TRBV7-9 with TRBJ2-7; D is unclear. There are 13 residues in the CDR3. The germline gives CDR1 SEHNR, CDR2 FQNEAQ (reference sequence). V lost 4 bases, J lost 7 bases, and 14 bases lay in between. The CDR3 bases are TGTGCCAGCAGCTGGAACAGCGTTTGGGAGCAGTACTTC. It is translated as CASSWNSVWEQYF.

This clonotype appeared many times. This rearrangement joins TRBV29-1 to TRBJ1-1; tentatively, D is TRBD1 (6 bases). The CDR3 runs 12 residues. V lost 1 base and J 6 bases, leaving 9 bases between the germline ends. In germline, CDR1 is SQVTM, CDR2 ANQGSEA. CDR3 amino acids: CSVEGQGSEAFF. The CDR3 nucleotides are TGCAGCGTTGAAGGCCAGGGGTCTGAAGCTTTCTTT. Full variable domain (remainder filled in from reference TRBV29-1 and TRBJ1-1): SAVISQKPSRDICQRGTSLTIQCQVDSQVTMMFWYRQQPGQSLTLIATANQGSEATYESGFVIDKFPISRPNLTFSTLTVSNMSPEDSSIYLCSVEGQGSEAFFGQGTRLTVV.

This clonotype appeared many times. The genes are TRBV28 and TRBJ2-1; 11 bases are a match to TRBD2. V was pared by 3 bases and J by 6 bases, with 10 bases of the junction left unmatched. The germline V gene has CDR1 MDHEN and CDR2 SYDVKM. The CDR3 is 17 residues long. DNA of the CDR3: TGTGCCAGCAGTTTTAGCGGGAGGGCCGGGGGCGGCAATGAGCAGTTCTTC. Translated, it gives CASSFSGRAGGGNEQFF. Together with reference TRBV28 and TRBJ2-1, the CDR3 gives the full variable domain: DVKVTQSSRYLVKRTGEKVFLECVQDMDHENMFWYRQDPGLGLRLIYFSYDVKMKEKGDIPEGYSVSREKKERFSLILESASTNQTSMYLCASSFSGRAGGGNEQFFGPGTRLTVL.

This clonotype was recorded many times. The chain has TRBV20-1 and TRBJ1-3, with D unresolved. There are 15 residues in the CDR3. The V and J ends lost 6 bases and 0 bases respectively, with 15 bases between them. The germline gives CDR1 DFQATT, CDR2 SNEGSKA (reference sequence). DNA for the CDR3: TGCAGTGCCTTCGGCTCCAGCTTCTCTGGAAACACCATATATTTT. Encoded protein: CSAFGSSFSGNTIYF.

J is TRBJ1-3 and V is TRBV5-6, with D possibly matching TRBD1 (6 bases). The CDR3 loop spans 16 amino acids. In germline, CDR1 is SGHDT, CDR2 YYEEEE. V was cut by 0 bases and J by 0 bases, with 10 bases left in between. CDR3 sequence reads: CASSLGTVVSGNTIYF. CDR3 bases: TGTGCCAGCAGCTTGGGGACAGTGGTCTCTGGAAACACCATATATTTT.

About this clonotype itself: This may arise from a read error, as a much more abundant clone is one base away. This chain links TRBV11-2 with TRBJ2-5, with TRBD2 identical over 11 bases. Germline V gene data show CDR1 as SGHAT and CDR2 as FQNNGV. The CDR3 length is 16 residues. The chain's CDR3 is CASSLQLAGEGETKYF. Here the CDR3 DNA reads TGTGCCAGCAGCCTTCAACTAGCGGGGGAGGGTGAGACCAAGTACTTC.

This clonotype occurred many times. The chain couples TRBV7-2 to TRBJ2-1; 10 positions agree with TRBD2. The V gene end was trimmed by 5 bases and the J gene end by 6 bases; junction bases not matched to a gene: 7. Germline values: CDR1 SGHTA, CDR2 FQGNSA. The CDR3 sequence is 15 residues long. CDR3 amino acids: CASSISGGPSNEQFF. DNA for the CDR3: TGTGCCAGCAGCATTAGCGGGGGGCCCTCCAATGAGCAGTTCTTC.

This clonotype showed up just a few times. The J gene is TRBJ1-4, the V gene TRBV28; D perhaps matches TRBD1 (5 bases). The germline V and J ends were trimmed by 4 bases and 4 bases, with 13 bases remaining between them. CDR3 size: 15 residues. The germline CDR1 and CDR2 sequences are MDHEN and SYDVKM. The CDR3 sequence: CASSSPTALNEKLFF. The CDR3 DNA reads as TGTGCCAGCAGTTCCCCGACAGCCCTTAATGAAAAACTGTTTTTT.

This clonotype was recorded at least ten times. CDR3 amino acids: CASSSPAGHAREQYF. CDR3 in DNA: TGTGCCAGCAGTTCCCCTGCGGGGCACGCTAGAGAGCAGTACTTC. The chain uses TRBV12-3 or TRBV12-4 and TRBJ2-7, with D perhaps matching TRBD2 (6 bases). The V gene lost 4 bases and the J gene lost 7 bases, with 20 bases spanning the gap. This CDR3 has 15 amino acids.

This clonotype was recorded at least ten times. The chain is built from TRBV20-1 and TRBJ2-7; 10 nucleotides align to TRBD2. The V segment lost 3 bases and the J segment 3 bases; nucleotides outside the gene matches: 8. Germline values: CDR1 DFQATT, CDR2 SNEGSKA (reference sequence). The CDR3 has 15 residues. Written as DNA, the CDR3 is TGCAGTGCTAGTTCAGCGGGAGGGGAGAGCTACGAGCAGTACTTC. Amino acids: CSASSAGGESYEQYF.